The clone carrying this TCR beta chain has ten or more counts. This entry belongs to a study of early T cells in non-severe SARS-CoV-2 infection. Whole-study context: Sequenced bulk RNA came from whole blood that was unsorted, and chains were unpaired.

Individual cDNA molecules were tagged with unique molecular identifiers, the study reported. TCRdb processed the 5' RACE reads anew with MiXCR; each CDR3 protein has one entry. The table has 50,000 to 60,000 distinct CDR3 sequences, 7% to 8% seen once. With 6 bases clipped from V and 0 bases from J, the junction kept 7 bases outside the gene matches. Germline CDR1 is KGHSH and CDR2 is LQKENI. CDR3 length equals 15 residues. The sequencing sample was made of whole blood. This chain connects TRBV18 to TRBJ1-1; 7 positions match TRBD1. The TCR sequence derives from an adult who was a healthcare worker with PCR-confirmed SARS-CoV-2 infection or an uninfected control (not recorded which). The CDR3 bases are TGTGCCAGCTCTCCAGACAGGGCCATGAACACTGAAGCTTTCTTT. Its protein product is CASSPDRAMNTEAFF.